The 22 T cell receptor beta chains reported below all come from one sample, sequenced in a study of T cell repertoires in ileal Crohn's disease. As for time point: neoterminal ileum biopsy at postoperative endoscopy, about 6 months after surgery. The repertoire was sequenced with immunoSEQ multiplex PCR; TCRdb's copy has only in-frame clones and lacks some. The repertoire consists of about 59,000 clones, with 85% to 90% occurring once and the leading ten covering about 1.9%. The sample was ileal tissue. These receptors were obtained from an adult with Crohn's disease.

This clone was detected only once. The rearrangement uses TRBV7-8 and TRBJ1-3; D perhaps matches TRBD1 (6 bases). The CDR3 is made up of 13 amino acids. Trimming took off 1 base at V and 15 bases at J, with 16 bases between the two ends. Germline CDR1 reads SGHVS; CDR2 reads FQNEAQ. CDR3 coding DNA: TGTGCCAGCAGCTTAGGTCTTTTCCAGGGGACATATTTT. Protein: CASSLGLFQGTYF.

The chain links TRBV27 to TRBJ1-5; 9 nucleotides line up with TRBD1. V lost 4 bases and J lost 2; bases outside the gene matches: 0. This CDR3 has 14 residues. Germline V CDR1 and CDR2: MNHEY, SMNVEV (reference sequence). CDR3 protein: CASSWTGGNQPQHF. CDR3 nucleotides: TGTGCCAGCAGTTGGACAGGGGGCAATCAGCCCCAGCATTTT.

The rearrangement joins TRBV20-1 to TRBJ2-3; D not resolved. The CDR3 is made up of 9 amino acids. Germline CDR1 reads DFQATT; CDR2 reads SNEGSKA (reference sequence). CDR3 bases: TGCAGACCCCCGGGTACGCAGTATTTT. Translating it yields CRPPGTQYF.

This chain joins TRBV19 and TRBJ2-5; 8 bases map to TRBD2. From germline, CDR1 is LNHDA and CDR2 SQIVND (reference sequence). The CDR3 sequence is 14 residues long. V trimming: 4 bases; J trimming: 6 bases; junction bases outside the gene matches: 7. The DNA of the CDR3 is TGTGCCAGTAGTACGGGGGGGGATTTAAAGACCCAGTACTTC. This gives the protein CASSTGGDLKTQYF.

This clone was counted only a few times. V gene TRBV19 combines with J gene TRBJ1-5; D is unclear. The length of the CDR3 is 12 residues. The V and J ends lost 5 bases and 4 bases respectively, with 6 bases between them. CDR1 is LNHDA and CDR2 is SQIVND in the germline V gene (reference sequence). As DNA, the CDR3 is TGTGCCAGTAGTGTTACTAATCAGCCCCAGCATTTT. This translates into CASSVTNQPQHF.

This chain uses TRBV5-6 with TRBJ1-5; D gene uncertain. V lost 0 bases and J lost 4, with 8 bases in between. The CDR3 loop spans 14 amino acids. Germline V CDR1 and CDR2: SGHDT, YYEEEE. This CDR3 is CASSLAGTNQPQHF. In nucleotides, the CDR3 is TGTGCCAGCAGCTTGGCAGGAACGAATCAGCCCCAGCATTTT.

The chain has TRBV6-5 and TRBJ1-2; no clear D gene. Germline CDR1 reads MNHEY; CDR2 reads SVGAGI. Trimming left V 4 bases short and J 5 bases short, with 20 bases between. The CDR3 runs 16 residues. For the CDR3, the DNA is TGTGCCAGCAGTTCCTTAGGTGGCCGGCCAGGTTATGGCTACACCTTC. Translation gives CASSSLGGRPGYGYTF.

V gene TRBV2 combines with J gene TRBJ2-1; 7 nucleotides line up with TRBD2. CDR3 length: 15 residues. The V gene end was trimmed by 2 bases and the J gene end by 12 bases; junction bases not matched to a gene: 13. Germline CDR1 is SNHLY and CDR2 is FYNNEI. The CDR3: CASSESRLAELAQFF. CDR3 in DNA: TGTGCCAGCAGTGAATCGCGCCTAGCGGAGCTTGCGCAGTTCTTC.

The chain carries TRBV15 and TRBJ2-7; 7 bases are shared with TRBD1. Per the germline V gene, CDR1 is LNHNV and CDR2 is YYDKDF (reference sequence). V was pared by 4 bases and J by 7 bases, with 10 bases of the junction left unmatched. The CDR3 length is 14 residues. The CDR3 loop reads CATSTGRTGVEQYV. CDR3 bases: TGTGCCACCAGCACAGGAAGGACAGGAGTTGAGCAGTACGTC.

The chain combines TRBV10-3 with TRBJ1-3; the D gene is possibly TRBD1 (5 bases). This CDR3 contains 13 residues. V lost 7 bases to trimming and J lost 2 bases, with 9 bases between them. From germline, CDR1 is ENHRY and CDR2 SYGVKD. The CDR3 DNA follows: TGTGCCATCATGCCAGGGCCTGGAAACACCATATATTTT. This translates into CAIMPGPGNTIYF.

This clone was observed a single time. This rearrangement joins TRBV30 to TRBJ1-1; 8 bases align to TRBD1. J lost 7 bases, V lost 4 bases, and 8 bases had no gene match. Germline V gene data show CDR1 as GTSNPN and CDR2 as SVGIG (reference sequence). The CDR3 totals 13 residues. CDR3 DNA sequence: TGTGCCTGGACCCGGGACAGGATTTTTGAAGCTTTCTTT. Its protein product is CAWTRDRIFEAFF.

This clone occurred once. The V gene is TRBV28, the J gene TRBJ1-1, with 7 positions matching TRBD1. Germline values: CDR1 MDHEN, CDR2 SYDVKM. Losses at the gene ends were 5 bases for V and 0 bases for J; bases not matched to a gene: 3. The CDR3 is 14 amino acids. DNA for the CDR3: TGTGCCAGCAGTCGTACAGGGGTGAACACTGAAGCTTTCTTT. The encoded protein is CASSRTGVNTEAFF.

This chain uses TRBV6-1 with TRBJ1-6; the D is unclear. CDR1 is MNHNS and CDR2 is SASEGT in the germline V gene. Between the trimmed V and J ends, which lost 2 bases and 7 bases, there was a span of 12 bases. This CDR3 spans 15 amino acids. CDR3 sequence: CASSERVNRNSPLHF. The DNA of the CDR3 is TGTGCCAGCAGTGAAAGAGTAAACAGAAATTCACCCCTCCACTTT.

The V and J genes are TRBV18 and TRBJ2-5; perhaps TRBD2 as D (6 bases). The CDR3 extends over 18 amino acids. V was cut by 2 bases and J by 2 bases, with 21 bases left in between. Per the germline V gene, CDR1 is KGHSH and CDR2 is LQKENI. Here the CDR3 reads CASSPEGRRGVWQETQYF. Written as DNA, the CDR3 is TGTGCCAGCTCACCAGAGGGACGGAGGGGAGTATGGCAAGAGACCCAGTACTTC.

The gene calls are TRBV7-9 and TRBJ2-1; the match to TRBD2 covers 9 bases. Germline V lookup: CDR1 SEHNR, CDR2 FQNEAQ (reference sequence). The J segment lost 4 bases and the V segment lost 3 bases, leaving 4 bases of the junction unmatched. The length of the CDR3 is 15 residues. This CDR3 is CASSFLAGSYNEQFF. CDR3 nucleotides: TGTGCCAGCAGCTTTCTAGCGGGGAGTTACAATGAGCAGTTCTTC.

This chain links TRBV7-9 with TRBJ1-3; D ambiguous. The V gene's germline CDR1 is SEHNR and CDR2 FQNEAQ (reference sequence). V lost 3 bases and J 4 bases, leaving 13 bases between the germline ends. This CDR3 has 15 residues. The CDR3 DNA is TGTGCCAGCAGCTTCAATGCCTTGGCCGGAAACACCATATATTTT. Translating gives CASSFNALAGNTIYF.

CDR3 protein: CSTGGSSYGYTF. The CDR3 region has the DNA TGCAGCACAGGCGGTTCCTCCTATGGCTACACCTTC. The chain couples TRBV29-1 to TRBJ1-2; D may be TRBD1 (5 bases). Germline V gene lookup returns CDR1 SQVTM and CDR2 ANQGSEA. Deletions cut 8 bases from V and 4 bases from J, with 14 bases between. The CDR3 runs to 12 residues. The whole variable domain, remainder taken from reference TRBV29-1 and TRBJ1-2, is SAVISQKPSRDICQRGTSLTIQCQVDSQVTMMFWYRQQPGQSLTLIATANQGSEATYESGFVIDKFPISRPNLTFSTLTVSNMSPEDSSIYLCSTGGSSYGYTFGSGTRLTVV.

The V gene is TRBV12-5, the J gene TRBJ2-7; D remains ambiguous. The CDR3 is made up of 13 amino acids. Germline values: CDR1 LGHNT, CDR2 FRNRAP. V dropped 1 base and J dropped 3 bases, with 7 bases sitting between them. CDR3 residues: CASGLAGGYEQYF. The CDR3 DNA reads TGTGCTAGTGGTTTGGCAGGTGGCTACGAGCAGTACTTC.

The chain is built from TRBV6-1 and TRBJ1-5; weak D call: TRBD1 (5 bases). CDR1 and CDR2 (germline): MNHNS, SASEGT. V was clipped by 5 bases and J by 4 bases, with 9 bases between them. This CDR3 is built from 13 residues. This CDR3 reads CASSRQLNQPQHF. As DNA, the CDR3 is TGTGCCAGCAGTAGACAGCTGAATCAGCCCCAGCATTTT.

This clone was recorded once. At one end, the junction sequence differs from germline, possibly due to a read error. The chain is built from TRBV7-7 and TRBJ2-2; possible D gene TRBD1, 5 bases. This CDR3 region has 16 residues. The germline gives CDR1 SSHAT, CDR2 FNYEAQ (reference sequence). The CDR3 DNA reads as TGTGCTAGCAGCTTAGCCCGCTTCTCAGGGCCCCGGGAGCTGTTTTTT. The encoded protein is CASSLARFSGPRELFF.

This chain connects TRBV2 to TRBJ2-7, with 10 bases fitting TRBD2. Germline CDR1 and CDR2: SNHLY and FYNNEI. The CDR3 consists of 13 residues. Trimming removed 11 bases from V and 4 bases from J; junction bases left unmatched: 8. CDR3 loop: CAVPGLANYEQYF. In DNA, the CDR3 is TGTGCCGTTCCGGGACTAGCGAATTACGAGCAGTACTTC.

This clone was observed a few times. This chain joins TRBV4-3 and TRBJ1-1, with D unresolved. There are 14 residues in the CDR3. Trimming shortened V by 0 bases and J by 4 bases, and 9 bases separated the two germline ends. Germline loops: CDR1 LGHNA, CDR2 YSLEER. CDR3 coding DNA: TGCGCCAGCAGCCAAGACCCCGGGTCCACTGAAGCTTTCTTT. This codes for CASSQDPGSTEAFF.